This TCR beta chain was obtained from a study of human CD8 memory T cell subsets. Study observations and caveats: Estimation with Chao1 suggested higher diversity among stem-like memory T cells relative to precursor exhausted T cells.

Its frequency marks this clonotype as medium-sized. Its antigen is not known. By UMI-labeled 5' RACE, the TCR beta libraries were made. No DNA is given; TCRdb re-called the 5' RACE reads and lists each CDR3 protein once. Its table lists about 5,400 distinct CDR3 sequences. This TCR derives from a human donor in good health. Sequencing was performed on CD8+ effector memory T cells (TEM) sorted from PBMCs. As for subset: effector memory CD8 T cells, CCR7- CD45RO+ CD95+.

CDR3 amino acids: CAWRPALNEQFF. The rearrangement uses TRBV30 and TRBJ2-1; TCRdb returns TRBD2, unconfirmable since there is no DNA. The germline V gene encodes CDR1 GTSNPN and CDR2 SVGIG (reference sequence). The CDR3 length is 12 residues.